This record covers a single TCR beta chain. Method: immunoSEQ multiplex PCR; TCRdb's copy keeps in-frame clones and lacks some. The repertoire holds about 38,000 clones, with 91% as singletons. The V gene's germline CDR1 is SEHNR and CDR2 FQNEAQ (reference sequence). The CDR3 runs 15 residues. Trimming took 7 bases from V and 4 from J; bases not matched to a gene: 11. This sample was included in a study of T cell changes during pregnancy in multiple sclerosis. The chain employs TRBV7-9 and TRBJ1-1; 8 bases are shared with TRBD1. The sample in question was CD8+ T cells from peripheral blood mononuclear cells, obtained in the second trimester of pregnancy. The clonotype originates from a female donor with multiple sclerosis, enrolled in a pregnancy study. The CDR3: CASNPPRGPVTEAFF. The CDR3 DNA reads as TGTGCCAGCAACCCGCCCAGGGGGCCGGTCACTGAAGCTTTCTTT.